This TCR beta chain was profiled in a study of CXCR3-negative and CXCR3-positive naive CD8 T cells. This CDR3 is built from 13 residues. Germline V gene sequence: CDR1 SQVTM, CDR2 ANQGSEA. Preparation of TRB cDNA libraries relied on 5' RACE carrying UMI labels. TCRdb re-analyzed the 5' RACE reads; it lists each CDR3 protein once, without DNA. The sample has under 85,000 distinct CDR3 sequences. This TCR was recovered from a human donor in good health. Some clones in this sample may be carry-over from other donors' samples. Sample: naive CXCR3- CD8+ T cells from blood. Regarding subset: CD45RO-CCR7+CD27+CD95- naive CD8+ T cells lacking CXCR3 (TNR3-). The chain links TRBV29-1 to TRBJ2-7; TCRdb's D call, TRBD1, is unchecked because there is no DNA. The CDR3 sequence is CSVLRQGIHEQYF.